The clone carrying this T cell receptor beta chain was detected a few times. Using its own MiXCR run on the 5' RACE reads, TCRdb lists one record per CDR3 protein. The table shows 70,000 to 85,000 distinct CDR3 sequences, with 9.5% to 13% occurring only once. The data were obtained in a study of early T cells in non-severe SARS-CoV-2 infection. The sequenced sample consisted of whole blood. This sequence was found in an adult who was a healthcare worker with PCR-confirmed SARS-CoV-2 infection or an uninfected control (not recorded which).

CDR3: CSVEDNENTEAFF. DNA for the CDR3: TGCAGCGTTGAAGATAACGAGAACACTGAAGCTTTCTTT. The V call is TRBV29-1, the J call TRBJ1-1; no clear D gene. This CDR3 contains 13 residues. Trimming stripped 0 bases from V and 1 base from J, with 6 bases between. Germline-derived CDR1 and CDR2 are SQVTM and ANQGSEA.